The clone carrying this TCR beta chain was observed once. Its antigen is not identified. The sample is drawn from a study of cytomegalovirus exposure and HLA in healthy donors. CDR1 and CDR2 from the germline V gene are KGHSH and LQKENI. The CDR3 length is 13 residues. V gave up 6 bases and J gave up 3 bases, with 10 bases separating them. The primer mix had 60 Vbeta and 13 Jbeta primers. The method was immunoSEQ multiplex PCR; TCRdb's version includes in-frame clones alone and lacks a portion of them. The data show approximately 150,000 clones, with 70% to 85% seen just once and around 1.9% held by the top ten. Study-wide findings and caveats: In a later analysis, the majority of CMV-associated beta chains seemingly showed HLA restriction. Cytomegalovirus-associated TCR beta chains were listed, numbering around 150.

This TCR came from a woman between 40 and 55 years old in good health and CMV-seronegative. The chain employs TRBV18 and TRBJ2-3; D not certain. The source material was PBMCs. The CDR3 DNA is TGTGCCAGCTCCCAGTCTCAGACAGATACGCAGTATTTT. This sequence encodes CASSQSQTDTQYF.